Detailed here is one T cell receptor beta chain. These data come from a study of blood T cell repertoires in COVID-19. In the study overall: Whether acute or convalescent, the COVID-19 samples came from the United States, Italy and Spain. PBMCs, B-cell-depleted T cells, or T cells provided the cDNA or gDNA that made up the material.

This CDR3 has 14 residues. The V end lost 1 base, the J end lost 2 bases, and 8 bases lay between the germline ends. The germline V gene has CDR1 MGHRA and CDR2 YSYEKL. Original data processing: Cell counts per sample came from amplifying reference gene primers. The protocol was immunoSEQ multiplex PCR, while the TCRdb copy is restricted to in-frame clones and leaves out a portion. V and J calls and clone size follow that table, whereas D and trimming were derived from the DNA. The sample lists 300,000 to 350,000 clones; approximately 86% were seen once. The chain employs TRBV4-1 and TRBJ2-5; the D gene is possibly TRBD2 (5 bases). The sample comprised peripheral blood. The TCR sequence derives from a man between 18 and 35 years old with active or convalescent COVID-19. CDR3 region: CASSQVRAQETQYF. The CDR3 coding sequence is TGCGCCAGCAGCCAAGTGAGGGCTCAAGAGACCCAGTACTTC.